Shown below are 19 T cell receptor beta chains from a single sample sequenced in a study of T cells after yellow fever vaccination. TCRdb reprocessed the 5' RACE reads via MiXCR and lists one record per CDR3 protein. The sample contains about 630,000 distinct CDR3 sequences, 12% of which appear only once. Sequenced here: PBMCs, sampled on the day of the yellow fever booster vaccination. These receptors were taken from a man aged 25 to 40 who received the YFV17D yellow fever vaccine.

V gene TRBV27 combines with J gene TRBJ1-2, with TRBD1 identical over 8 bases. The V gene end was trimmed by 3 bases and the J gene end by 2 bases; junction bases not matched to a gene: 2. The germline V gene has CDR1 MNHEY and CDR2 SMNVEV (reference sequence). This CDR3 has 14 amino acids. CDR3 in DNA: TGTGCCAGCAGTTTCGGGACAGGAAACTATGGCTACACCTTC. Protein sequence: CASSFGTGNYGYTF.

The CDR3 here is CAIGGQGGRTEAFF. As DNA, the CDR3 is TGTGCCATCGGGGGACAGGGTGGTCGCACTGAAGCTTTCTTT. The V gene is TRBV6-1, the J gene TRBJ1-1, with 9 bases fitting TRBD1. This CDR3 has 14 amino acids. V lost 10 bases to trimming and J lost 4 bases; unmatched junction nucleotides: 10. CDR1 MNHNS and CDR2 SASEGT come from the germline V gene.

V usage is TRBV20-1 and J usage is TRBJ2-7; TRBD1 matches at 9 bases. This CDR3 is 17 amino acids long. The V segment lost 4 bases and the J segment 4 bases; nucleotides outside the gene matches: 17. The V gene's germline CDR1 is DFQATT and CDR2 SNEGSKA (reference sequence). DNA of the CDR3: TGCAGTGCTACCAACCGAGGGACAGGGAGGTTTACATACGAGCAGTACTTC. Residues: CSATNRGTGRFTYEQYF.

This clonotype showed up just a few times. The CDR3 DNA is TGCAGCGTCTCTTCCCGGGGCGTACTGTTTTTT. Its translation is CSVSSRGVLFF. This chain joins TRBV29-1 and TRBJ1-4; perhaps TRBD1 as D (5 bases). The germline V gene encodes CDR1 SQVTM and CDR2 ANQGSEA. V was cut by 6 bases and J by 13 bases, with 15 bases left in between. The CDR3 loop spans 11 amino acids.

This clonotype was counted once. The gene calls are TRBV24-1 and TRBJ2-5; a weak D match, TRBD1 (6 bases). Trimming removed 3 bases at V and 5 bases at J, with 15 bases between. CDR1 and CDR2 from the germline V gene are KGHDR and SFDVKD. The CDR3 is 15 amino acids. The CDR3 DNA reads TGTGCCACCAGTGATCCAGGGGAAGTGGGGGAGACCCAGTACTTC. This gives the protein CATSDPGEVGETQYF.

This clonotype was picked up one time. This chain uses TRBV7-2 with TRBJ2-7; TRBD1 or TRBD2 may be the D gene (5 bases each). CDR1 SGHTA and CDR2 FQGNSA come from the germline V gene. There are 14 residues in the CDR3. Trimming pared 7 bases from V and 4 bases from J, leaving 17 bases between. CDR3 region: CASTQRRGPYEQYF. DNA of the CDR3: TGTGCCAGCACCCAACGAAGGGGACCTTACGAGCAGTACTTC.

The table lists this clonotype with a few counts. V is TRBV20-1 and J is TRBJ2-3; D remains unclear. Germline V gene sequence: CDR1 DFQATT, CDR2 SNEGSKA (reference sequence). This CDR3 has 15 amino acids. V lost 3 bases to trimming and J lost 0 bases, with 13 bases between them. CDR3 coding DNA: TGCAGTGCTAGTAGCAGAATCACTAGCACAGATACGCAGTATTTT. Translating it yields CSASSRITSTDTQYF.

The V gene is TRBV20-1, the J gene TRBJ1-1, with 7 bases matching TRBD1. The CDR3 contains 14 residues. Germline values: CDR1 DFQATT, CDR2 SNEGSKA (reference sequence). Losses at the gene ends were 0 bases for V and 6 bases for J; bases not matched to a gene: 7. This CDR3 is CSARDPQGTPEAFF. The CDR3 nucleotides read TGCAGTGCTAGAGATCCACAGGGGACCCCTGAAGCTTTCTTT.

This clonotype was seen only a few times. In DNA, the CDR3 is TGTGCCAGCAGCCAAGGGGAAGGGACTCTTTCCTACAATGAGCAGTTCTTC. It specifies CASSQGEGTLSYNEQFF. The gene calls are TRBV4-2 and TRBJ2-1; a weak D match, TRBD2 (6 bases). Trimming took 1 base from V and 1 from J, leaving 14 bases between them. CDR3 size: 17 residues. Germline CDR1 and CDR2: LGHNA and YNFKEQ.

This clonotype occurred a few times. The rearrangement links TRBV29-1 to TRBJ1-1; D gene uncertain. The CDR3 has 12 amino acids. From germline, CDR1 is SQVTM and CDR2 ANQGSEA. Trimming removed 7 bases from V and 3 bases from J, with 12 bases in between. The DNA for the CDR3 is TGCAGCGCAACCAACGGGGACACTGAAGCTTTCTTT. Protein: CSATNGDTEAFF.

The chain employs TRBV12-3 or TRBV12-4 and TRBJ2-1, with a weak D call TRBD1 (6 bases). The CDR3 totals 14 residues. V was shortened by 5 bases and J by 10 bases, with 18 bases between the two germline ends. For the CDR3, the DNA is TGTGCCAGCAGTCCGAGGACAGTAACTCGGGAGCAGTTCTTC. This sequence encodes CASSPRTVTREQFF.

This clonotype was picked up many times. The chain combines TRBV6-5 with TRBJ2-7; no definite D call. Trimming left V 7 bases short and J 7 bases short, with 17 bases between. There are 13 residues in the CDR3. Per the germline V gene, CDR1 is MNHEY and CDR2 is SVGAGI. Here the CDR3 DNA reads TGTGCCAGCAACGACCCTGGGGTTCGGGAGCAGTACTTC. Amino acid sequence: CASNDPGVREQYF.

Comments on this clonotype: A read error may produce the germline difference seen at one junction end. The CDR3 DNA reads TGCGCCAGCAGTGAGCTCGGGAGCCCCTACAATGAGCAGCTCTTC. It codes for CASSELGSPYNEQLF. The chain is built from TRBV10-2 and TRBJ2-1, with D perhaps matching TRBD2 (6 bases). This CDR3 is 15 amino acids long. Germline V gene lookup returns CDR1 WSHSY and CDR2 SAAADI.

Written as DNA, the CDR3 is TGTGCCAGCAGAAAAAGGGGGGGCAGTAACAATGAGCAGTTCTTC. Translating gives CASRKRGGSNNEQFF. The V call is TRBV6-2 or TRBV6-3, the J call TRBJ2-1; TRBD2 might be the D (7 bases). CDR1 MNHEY and CDR2 SVGEGT come from the germline V gene. V gave up 6 bases and J gave up 5 bases, with 17 bases separating them. The CDR3 loop spans 15 amino acids.

A note on this clonotype: The conserved final phenylalanine or tryptophan is absent from the CDR3, which likely points to a read error. The chain employs TRBV12-5 and TRBJ2-2; 7 bases are a match to TRBD2. This CDR3 is 17 amino acids long. V shed 3 bases and J 1 base; nucleotides not matched to a gene: 8. Germline V gene data show CDR1 as LGHNT and CDR2 as FRNRAP. The CDR3 nucleotides read TGTGCTAGTGGTTTCCCTGGGGGGGTTTTGAACACCGGGGAGCTGTTTTCT. Translation gives CASGFPGGVLNTGELFS.

The chain joins TRBV30 to TRBJ2-5; D might be TRBD1 or TRBD2, each matching 5 bases. V lost 5 bases and J 4 bases, leaving 11 bases between the germline ends. The germline V gene encodes CDR1 GTSNPN and CDR2 SVGIG (reference sequence). This CDR3 spans 12 amino acids. CDR3 sequence reads: CAWGRDRETQYF. CDR3 in DNA: TGTGCCTGGGGCCGGGACCGAGAGACCCAGTACTTC.

This clonotype occurred many times. This chain links TRBV7-6 with TRBJ2-1, with D perhaps TRBD2 (6 bases). Germline V gene sequence: CDR1 SGHVS, CDR2 FNYEAQ. This CDR3 region has 16 residues. V gave up 5 bases and J gave up 7 bases, with 21 bases separating them. The CDR3: CASSPTHGRSVNEQFF. DNA for the CDR3: TGTGCCAGCAGCCCCACTCACGGGAGATCGGTAAATGAGCAGTTCTTC.

This clonotype appeared many times. The J gene is TRBJ2-3, the V gene TRBV15; a weak D match, TRBD2 (5 bases). Germline loops: CDR1 LNHNV, CDR2 YYDKDF (reference sequence). The CDR3 is 16 residues long. V lost 0 bases, J lost 3 bases, and 13 bases lay in between. The CDR3 spells CATSRDLAAGTDTQYF. DNA of the CDR3: TGTGCCACCAGCAGAGATTTGGCGGCGGGTACAGATACGCAGTATTTT.

This clonotype showed up just a few times. The V gene is TRBV28, the J gene TRBJ2-7, with TRBD1 matching 8 bases. V dropped 4 bases and J dropped 5; count of bases not matched to a gene: 10. The CDR3 totals 15 residues. Germline V gene lookup returns CDR1 MDHEN and CDR2 SYDVKM. CDR3 residues: CASSSAAGGNNEQYF. DNA for the CDR3: TGTGCCAGCAGTTCCGCTGCAGGGGGCAACAACGAGCAGTACTTC.